This T cell receptor (beta chain) was captured in a study of T cell responses to AZD1222 COVID-19 vaccine. Assay: immunoSEQ multiplex PCR; the TCRdb copy retains only in-frame clones and omits some. The table has about 190,000 clones, 80% to 90% seen once; the top ten hold less than 3%. The table lists this clone with a few counts. V gave up 2 bases and J gave up 6 bases; unmatched junction bases: 6. The CDR3 loop spans 14 amino acids. In germline, CDR1 is SGHRS, CDR2 YFSETQ. The sequence was collected from an adult in good health. J is TRBJ2-7 and V is TRBV5-1; 9 nucleotides line up with TRBD1. The source was peripheral blood, collected on day 0 of MenACWY control vaccination. As DNA, the CDR3 is TGCGCCAGCAGCTTCGACAGGGGGGCGGTCGAGCAGTACTTC. It encodes CASSFDRGAVEQYF. Full variable domain (missing parts from reference TRBV5-1 and TRBJ2-7): KAGVTQTPRYLIKTRGQQVTLSCSPISGHRSVSWYQQTPGQGLQFLFEYFSETQRNKGNFPGRFSGRQFSNSRSEMNVSTLELGDSALYLCASSFDRGAVEQYFGPGTRLTVT.